This T cell receptor (beta chain) was found in a study of CD8 T cells in ankylosing spondylitis (dated by TCRdb to between 2016 and 2019). The study in broad terms: T cell receptor beta repertoires were profiled in healthy donors and ankylosing spondylitis patients so that disease-linked TCR variants could be found. The whole study cohort included 90 to 120 healthy donors and 20 to 30 ankylosing spondylitis patients. Peripheral blood was sampled, and synovial fluid was additionally collected from ankylosing spondylitis patients. The investigation overall reported the following: According to the report, matched synovial fluid samples from ankylosing spondylitis patients were significantly enriched for the disease-linked clones. Blood from ankylosing spondylitis patients appeared to be characterized by a TCR beta motif made up of under ten highly homologous amino acid variants. The disease-linked clones showed a CD8+ phenotype and occurred at relatively low frequencies in peripheral blood. Some of the motif variants had been reported before in the synovial fluid and blood of reactive arthritis patients, a finding that suggests common disease-initiation mechanisms.

Sequencing was carried out with an Illumina HiSeq 2500. Quantitative 5'-RACE with molecular barcodes was used to prepare TCR beta libraries. The published analysis was carried out like this. To identify disease-linked TCR variants, a new computational method was used, one built on a probabilistic model of VDJ rearrangement. Using fastp trimming at Q25 and MiXCR clonotype assembly, TCRdb reanalyzed the public sequencing data and kept in-frame beta chains. Here each entry gathers all rows of one CDR3 protein and keeps the most common genes and DNA. For this entry, the V and J calls and clone size follow TCRdb and not the study's own pipeline. This sample holds around 120,000 distinct CDR3 sequences; roughly 13% were observed only once. The biggest ten clones account for just under 3% of the sample. CDR1 is given as SGHTA and CDR2 as FQGNSA, both from the germline V gene. Trimming takes 3 bases from V and 4 bases from J, and the germline ends sit 13 bases apart. The CDR3 runs 14 residues from the cysteine to the phenylalanine. The DNA shown is the 42-base CDR3, in frame from base 1.

This clonotype appeared many times. This clone's antigen is unknown. No quality values exist for individual bases; no much larger clone is one base distant. This TCR was sampled from a female donor with ankylosing spondylitis or in good health (not recorded which). The source material was blood, either unsorted or a sorted T cell fraction (not recorded which). The sequence joins TRBV7-2 to TRBJ2-7; the D gene remains uncertain. Read as DNA, the sequence is TGTGCCAGCAGCTTGGGCCAAGTGTCTTACGAGCAGTACTTC. This is translated as CASSLGQVSYEQYF.